Presented here are 11 T cell receptor beta chains from one specimen sequenced in a study of beta chain features in type 1 diabetes. Study-wide points: Shortening of TCRB CDR3s, moderate but significant, appeared in all four CD4+ subsets of Type 1 diabetes patients.

All of the isolated RNA was reverse transcribed, so expressed TCRB transcripts were sequenced. The data were produced by immunoSEQ multiplex PCR, yet TCRdb's version contains in-frame clones alone and is incomplete. Of over 650,000 clones in the sample, around an eighth are singletons; the top ten hold around 0.04%. These TCRs are of unknown antigen specificity. Material: naive CD4+ T cells from blood. Source of these receptors: a man aged 18 to 30 with type 1 diabetes.

The chain combines TRBV7-9 with TRBJ2-1, with TRBD2 identical over 9 bases. Germline lookup yields CDR1 SEHNR and CDR2 FQNEAQ (reference sequence). Losses at the gene ends were 1 base for V and 9 bases for J; bases not matched to a gene: 4. This CDR3 is 14 amino acids long. The CDR3 bases are TGTGCCAGCAGCTTAGGGACTAGCGAAGTTGAGCAGTTCTTC. Amino acids: CASSLGTSEVEQFF.

The gene calls are TRBV30 and TRBJ1-3, with D tentatively TRBD1 (5 bases). The CDR3 totals 14 residues. Trimming took 5 bases from V and 3 from J, leaving 14 bases between them. CDR1 GTSNPN and CDR2 SVGIG come from the germline V gene (reference sequence). The CDR3 here is CAWDGTGGGNTIYF. CDR3 nucleotide sequence: TGTGCCTGGGATGGGACTGGGGGTGGAAACACCATATATTTT.

The sample holds a few counts of this clone. This chain links TRBV7-9 with TRBJ2-7, with D possibly being TRBD1 or TRBD2 (5 bases each). The CDR3 length is 15 residues. V was pared by 5 bases and J by 2 bases, with 16 bases between. The V gene's germline CDR1 is SEHNR and CDR2 FQNEAQ (reference sequence). CDR3 coding DNA: TGTGCCAGCAGCCCCCCCGGGACGGTGACCTACGAGCAGTACTTC. Translation: CASSPPGTVTYEQYF.

The chain carries TRBV30 and TRBJ2-5; 12 nucleotides agree with TRBD1. The germline V gene encodes CDR1 GTSNPN and CDR2 SVGIG (reference sequence). Trimming removed 3 bases from V and 4 bases from J; junction bases left unmatched: 6. The CDR3 totals 15 residues. For the CDR3, the DNA is TGTGCCTGGAGGGCCGGGACAGGGGGCCCAGAGACCCAGTACTTC. Protein product: CAWRAGTGGPETQYF.

This clone was seen only a few times. The chain is built from TRBV15 and TRBJ2-7; D unresolved. Trimming shortened V by 3 bases and J by 3 bases, and 12 bases separated the two germline ends. The CDR3 has 14 amino acids. Germline lookup yields CDR1 LNHNV and CDR2 YYDKDF (reference sequence). The CDR3 sequence is CATSSRAPFYEQYF. DNA of the CDR3: TGTGCCACCAGCAGCCGGGCCCCATTCTACGAGCAGTACTTC.

The chain links TRBV30 to TRBJ1-5; possible D gene TRBD1, 5 bases. Germline values: CDR1 GTSNPN, CDR2 SVGIG (reference sequence). V was clipped by 3 bases and J by 9 bases, with 12 bases between them. The CDR3 covers 12 residues. CDR3 coding DNA: TGTGCCTGGAGGGGGGTCTCAGGGCCCCAGCATTTT. This translates into CAWRGVSGPQHF.

Only a few counts were recorded for this clone. V gene TRBV7-9 combines with J gene TRBJ2-2, with D perhaps matching TRBD1 or TRBD2 (5 bases each). The V end was cut by 5 bases, the J end by 0 bases, with 13 bases between. Germline V CDR1 and CDR2: SEHNR, FQNEAQ (reference sequence). The CDR3 runs 16 residues. The CDR3 coding sequence is TGTGCCAGCAGCGCGGCCGGGACGGCGAACACCGGGGAGCTGTTTTTT. This codes for CASSAAGTANTGELFF.

This clone appeared a few times. This chain links TRBV4-3 with TRBJ2-5; tentatively, D is TRBD1 (6 bases). The germline V and J ends were trimmed by 0 bases and 6 bases, with 17 bases remaining between them. Germline CDR1 LGHNA, CDR2 YSLEER. CDR3 size: 16 residues. The CDR3 nucleotides are TGCGCCAGCAGCCAAGATAGGCAGGGGCCGAAACAGACCCAGTACTTC. It yields the protein CASSQDRQGPKQTQYF.

V is TRBV29-1 and J is TRBJ2-1; D may be TRBD2 (6 bases). Germline V gives CDR1 SQVTM, CDR2 ANQGSEA. The CDR3 runs to 12 residues. Trimming pared 3 bases from V and 10 bases from J, leaving 13 bases between. The chain's CDR3 is CSVEEEGGEQFF. CDR3 DNA sequence: TGCAGCGTTGAGGAGGAGGGAGGAGAGCAGTTCTTC.

This clone has a handful of counts. The chain uses TRBV30 and TRBJ1-2; 7 positions match TRBD1. Germline CDR1 and CDR2: GTSNPN and SVGIG (reference sequence). The CDR3 extends over 12 amino acids. V lost 0 bases to trimming and J lost 11 bases; unmatched junction nucleotides: 6. CDR3 sequence reads: CAWSVPRGYYTF. In DNA form, the CDR3 reads TGTGCCTGGAGTGTACCCAGGGGGTATTACACCTTC.

The chain employs TRBV6-1 and TRBJ1-1, with D unresolved. Germline V gives CDR1 MNHNS, CDR2 SASEGT. This CDR3 contains 11 residues. With 6 bases removed from V and 11 bases from J, the gap between germline ends came to 13 bases. This chain's CDR3 is CASRGWLEAFF. For the CDR3, the DNA is TGTGCCAGCAGGGGTTGGCTTGAGGCTTTCTTT.